The 26 T cell receptor beta chains below come from one sample, sequenced in a study of graft-versus-host responses after intestinal transplantation. TCRdb's copy holds only in-frame clones and misses some; the assay was immunoSEQ multiplex PCR. The sample lists tens of thousands of clones, roughly 95% occurring once. These receptors lack a known antigen. The sequenced sample was unstimulated CD4+ T cells sorted from spleen or lymph node cells, obtained before transplant. These receptors all stem from a human donor who was the organ donor for an intestinal transplant.

CDR3 loop: CASNLSGGKGTEAFF. In DNA form, the CDR3 reads TGTGCCAGTAACCTCTCTGGGGGGAAAGGCACTGAAGCTTTCTTT. The rearrangement links TRBV19 to TRBJ1-1; D perhaps matches TRBD1 (5 bases). The V gene's germline CDR1 is LNHDA and CDR2 SQIVND (reference sequence). The CDR3 length is 15 residues. Trimming shortened V by 7 bases and J by 4 bases, and 19 bases separated the two germline ends.

The V gene is TRBV5-1, the J gene TRBJ1-2; D is unclear. CDR3 size: 15 residues. Germline V gene lookup returns CDR1 SGHRS and CDR2 YFSETQ. V was trimmed by 0 bases and J by 2 bases, leaving 11 bases between them. CDR3 bases: TGCGCCAGCAGCTTGGTTCGGGGAGCAAACTATGGCTACACCTTC. Its protein product is CASSLVRGANYGYTF.

The chain recombines TRBV28 with TRBJ2-3; no firm D call. The V end was cut by 2 bases, the J end by 1 base, with 10 bases between. Germline assignment: CDR1 MDHEN and CDR2 SYDVKM. The length of the CDR3 is 15 residues. CDR3 in amino acids: CASSLRGRGTDTQYF. DNA for the CDR3: TGTGCCAGCAGTTTACGCGGTAGAGGCACAGATACGCAGTATTTT.

The chain's CDR3 is CASKQTGQTDGYTF. For the CDR3, the DNA is TGTGCCAGCAAACAGACAGGGCAAACCGATGGCTACACCTTC. This sequence joins TRBV6-5 and TRBJ1-2; the match to TRBD1 covers 7 bases. The germline CDR1 and CDR2 sequences are MNHEY and SVGAGI. The trim removed 7 bases at V and 6 bases at J, leaving 11 bases unmatched. The length of the CDR3 is 14 residues.

This chain uses TRBV5-1 with TRBJ1-3; 10 nucleotides agree with TRBD1. This CDR3 region has 17 residues. Germline-derived CDR1 and CDR2 are SGHRS and YFSETQ. Trimming took 4 bases from V and 0 from J; bases not matched to a gene: 7. CDR3 residues: CASSPGTGANSGNTIYF. In nucleotides, the CDR3 is TGCGCCAGCAGCCCAGGGACAGGGGCGAACTCTGGAAACACCATATATTTT. The entire variable domain, with the rest obtained from reference TRBV5-1 and TRBJ1-3, is as follows: KAGVTQTPRYLIKTRGQQVTLSCSPISGHRSVSWYQQTPGQGLQFLFEYFSETQRNKGNFPGRFSGRQFSNSRSEMNVSTLELGDSALYLCASSPGTGANSGNTIYFGEGSWLTVV.

The chain links TRBV18 to TRBJ1-2; 8 bases map to TRBD1. Germline V lookup: CDR1 KGHSH, CDR2 LQKENI. The CDR3 totals 13 residues. Trimming removed 1 base from V and 8 bases from J; junction bases left unmatched: 3. This CDR3 is CASSPLTGDGYTF. The CDR3 region has the DNA TGTGCCAGCTCACCACTGACAGGGGACGGCTACACCTTC.

The chain uses TRBV7-2 and TRBJ2-1, with 12 bases that match TRBD2. The germline gives CDR1 SGHTA, CDR2 FQGNSA. The CDR3 loop spans 16 amino acids. The junction had 1 base not matched to a gene; V was cut back by 3 bases and J by 1 base. The CDR3: CASSLTSGGSYNEQFF. The CDR3 DNA reads TGTGCCAGCAGCTTGACTAGCGGGGGATCCTACAATGAGCAGTTCTTC.

The CDR3 sequence is CASSLYRGRYEQYF. Written as DNA, the CDR3 is TGTGCCAGCAGCTTGTACAGGGGTAGATACGAGCAGTACTTC. The V gene is TRBV11-3, the J gene TRBJ2-7, with TRBD1 matching 7 bases. The germline V gene encodes CDR1 SGHNT and CDR2 YENEEA. This CDR3 has 14 residues. V dropped 3 bases and J dropped 4; count of bases not matched to a gene: 6.

This chain connects TRBV28 to TRBJ1-1; D is unresolved. Trimming took off 5 bases at V and 8 bases at J, with 0 bases between the two ends. The CDR3 covers 8 residues. Germline loops: CDR1 MDHEN, CDR2 SYDVKM. CDR3 coding DNA: TGTGCCAGCAGTGAAGCTTTCTTT. Protein: CASSEAFF.

The chain is built from TRBV11-3 and TRBJ2-6; D remains ambiguous. This CDR3 has 13 amino acids. V dropped 3 bases and J dropped 2 bases, with 2 bases sitting between them. Germline CDR1 SGHNT, CDR2 YENEEA. The CDR3, as DNA: TGTGCCAGCAGCTTTACTGGGGCCAACGTCCTGACTTTC. Amino acids: CASSFTGANVLTF.

The V and J genes are TRBV5-6 and TRBJ2-1; D ambiguous. Germline V gene data show CDR1 as SGHDT and CDR2 as YYEEEE. This CDR3 is built from 16 residues. Trimming took 1 base from V and 1 from J, leaving 12 bases between them. CDR3 sequence: CASSLKVSSSYNEQFF. The CDR3 region has the DNA TGTGCCAGCAGCTTGAAGGTATCCTCTTCCTACAATGAGCAGTTCTTC.

The genes are TRBV5-1 and TRBJ1-2, with TRBD1 identical over 9 bases. This CDR3 has 13 residues. After removal of 3 bases from V and 7 bases from J, the junction contained 4 bases not matched to a gene. Germline V CDR1 and CDR2: SGHRS, YFSETQ. As DNA, the CDR3 is TGCGCCAGCAGCTGGGACAGGGAGGGTGGCTACACCTTC. Encoded protein: CASSWDREGGYTF.

The gene calls are TRBV19 and TRBJ2-4; D possibly corresponds to TRBD1 (5 bases). The CDR3 loop spans 14 amino acids. V was pared by 4 bases and J by 9 bases, with 16 bases between. In germline, CDR1 is LNHDA, CDR2 SQIVND (reference sequence). The CDR3 sequence is CASSTTGQRGIQYF. The DNA for the CDR3 is TGTGCCAGTAGTACGACTGGACAACGAGGCATTCAGTACTTC.

The sample holds one count of this clone. The genes are TRBV6-5 and TRBJ1-3, with a tentative D call TRBD1 (5 bases). V lost 5 bases to trimming and J lost 2 bases, with 7 bases between them. This CDR3 region has 13 residues. CDR1 and CDR2 from the germline V gene are MNHEY and SVGAGI. The CDR3 sequence: CASSVQAGNTIYF. DNA of the CDR3: TGTGCCAGCAGTGTACAGGCTGGAAACACCATATATTTT.

The V and J genes are TRBV7-9 and TRBJ1-2; D is unclear. V was cut by 5 bases and J by 7 bases, with 14 bases left in between. The CDR3 has 13 amino acids. Germline lookup yields CDR1 SEHNR and CDR2 FQNEAQ (reference sequence). The CDR3 region has the DNA TGTGCCAGCAGCCCCCAGGACGGGCTTGGCTACACCTTC. This codes for CASSPQDGLGYTF.

This clone has just a few counts. V and J are TRBV6-6 and TRBJ1-3; D may be TRBD1 (5 bases). Trimming left V 0 bases short and J 0 bases short, with 9 bases between. CDR1 is MNHNY and CDR2 is SVGAGI in the germline V gene (reference sequence). The CDR3 sequence is 16 residues long. This CDR3 reads CASSYSKTDSGNTIYF. In DNA form, the CDR3 reads TGTGCCAGCAGTTACTCGAAGACAGACTCTGGAAACACCATATATTTT.

The chain uses TRBV9 and TRBJ1-1; TRBD1 aligns across 7 bases. The V gene end was trimmed by 7 bases and the J gene end by 1 base; junction bases not matched to a gene: 4. The CDR3 has 13 residues. Germline-derived CDR1 and CDR2 are SGDLS and YYNGEE. DNA of the CDR3: TGTGCCAGCGGGGCAGGGGGGAACACTGAAGCTTTCTTT. Its protein is CASGAGGNTEAFF.

The V call is TRBV5-6, the J call TRBJ1-1; maybe TRBD1 (5 bases). The CDR3 spans 12 residues. Germline CDR1 reads SGHDT; CDR2 reads YYEEEE. The germline V and J ends were trimmed by 1 base and 11 bases, with 12 bases remaining between them. This CDR3 reads CASSLSGREAFF. CDR3 sequence (DNA): TGTGCCAGCAGCTTGTCGGGGCGAGAGGCTTTCTTT.

The chain links TRBV6-6 to TRBJ1-5; D is uncertain. CDR3 length: 14 residues. Germline V CDR1 and CDR2: MNHNY, SVGAGI (reference sequence). Trimming took 6 bases from V and 0 from J, leaving 9 bases between them. CDR3 sequence reads: CASRLADSNQPQHF. CDR3 sequence (DNA): TGTGCCAGCAGACTGGCAGATAGCAATCAGCCCCAGCATTTT.

The chain links TRBV29-1 to TRBJ1-2, with D possibly being TRBD1 (5 bases). Trimming removed 7 bases from V and 4 bases from J, with 13 bases in between. CDR1 is SQVTM, CDR2 ANQGSEA, per germline. The CDR3 length is 12 residues. DNA of the CDR3: TGCAGCGGAGGAGGGGCGTTCTATGGCTACACCTTC. Translated, it gives CSGGGAFYGYTF.

The chain carries TRBV28 and TRBJ1-4, with D unresolved. CDR1 and CDR2 (germline): MDHEN, SYDVKM. The CDR3 extends over 15 amino acids. Trimming left V 6 bases short and J 3 bases short, with 14 bases between. Here the CDR3 reads CASSPTSLANEKLFF. In DNA, the CDR3 is TGTGCCAGCAGCCCCACTTCCTTGGCTAATGAAAAACTGTTTTTT.

The V call is TRBV7-2, the J call TRBJ1-3; 8 positions match TRBD1. Germline trimming cut 3 bases from V and 2 bases from J; bases unmatched to any gene: 0. Germline CDR1 is SGHTA and CDR2 is FQGNSA. The CDR3 contains 14 residues. The chain's CDR3 is CASSFRGPGNTIYF. CDR3 in DNA: TGTGCCAGCAGCTTCAGGGGGCCTGGAAACACCATATATTTT.

The V call is TRBV11-2, the J call TRBJ2-2; 12 bases align to TRBD2. This CDR3 region has 15 residues. CDR1 is SGHAT, CDR2 FQNNGV, per germline. With 5 bases clipped from V and 6 bases from J, the junction kept 4 bases outside the gene matches. CDR3 coding DNA: TGTGCCAGCAGCCTGGGACTAGCGGGCGCCGGGGAGCTGTTTTTT. Its protein is CASSLGLAGAGELFF.

The chain combines TRBV4-1 with TRBJ1-2, with 7 bases that match TRBD1. This CDR3 spans 18 amino acids. Germline assignment: CDR1 MGHRA and CDR2 YSYEKL. Losses at the gene ends were 0 bases for V and 0 bases for J; bases not matched to a gene: 10. The CDR3 region is CASSQDQRTGRANYGYTF. CDR3 in DNA: TGCGCCAGCAGCCAAGATCAAAGGACAGGAAGGGCTAACTATGGCTACACCTTC.

The V gene is TRBV10-2, the J gene TRBJ1-4; the D gene is possibly TRBD1 (6 bases). CDR3 length: 16 residues. V lost 6 bases to trimming and J lost 0 bases, with 14 bases between them. From germline, CDR1 is WSHSY and CDR2 SAAADI. The CDR3 DNA reads as TGCGCCAGCAGACCCACAGGGATTGCAACTAATGAAAAACTGTTTTTT. It specifies CASRPTGIATNEKLFF.

The genes are TRBV20-1 and TRBJ2-5, with D uncertain. The CDR3 is 11 amino acids. Germline V gene lookup returns CDR1 DFQATT and CDR2 SNEGSKA (reference sequence). Trimming pared 0 bases from V and 9 bases from J, leaving 8 bases between. DNA of the CDR3: TGCAGTGCTAGAGATCCCCCCGCCCAGTACTTC. This sequence encodes CSARDPPAQYF.